One sample yielded the 26 T cell receptor beta chains listed below, sequenced in a study of blood T cells in healthy people across ages. The second PCR ran 7 to 11 cycles with a sample-barcoded 5' primer and J-beta primers. TCRdb recomputed calls from the 5' RACE reads with MiXCR, one row per CDR3 protein. This table has about 680,000 distinct CDR3 sequences, approximately 49% appearing once. Sequenced material: blood. The receptors come from a woman aged 55-75 years in good health.

The table lists this clonotype with a few counts. CDR3 bases: TGCGCCAGCAGCTTGGCCGCCAACGAAGAGACCCAGTACTTC. Protein product: CASSLAANEETQYF. V usage is TRBV5-1 and J usage is TRBJ2-5; D uncertain. CDR3 length: 14 residues. The V end lost 0 bases, the J end lost 3 bases, and 9 bases lay between the germline ends. Germline V lookup: CDR1 SGHRS, CDR2 YFSETQ.

The chain is built from TRBV28 and TRBJ2-5, with a tentative D call TRBD2 (6 bases). The CDR3 is made up of 16 amino acids. CDR1 is MDHEN, CDR2 SYDVKM, per germline. Trimming took 5 bases from V and 1 from J, leaving 17 bases between them. The CDR3 bases are TGTGCCAGCAGTCCGACGGGTGGAGGGGCCCAAGAGACCCAGTACTTC. Protein sequence: CASSPTGGGAQETQYF.

This clonotype was seen a single time. This chain joins TRBV7-9 and TRBJ2-3; D not resolved. Trimming pared 11 bases from V and 0 bases from J, leaving 9 bases between. Germline CDR1 and CDR2: SEHNR and FQNEAQ (reference sequence). The CDR3 length is 12 residues. The CDR3 DNA reads TGTGCCCGCGGAGACAGCACAGATACGCAGTATTTT. Its protein is CARGDSTDTQYF.

The chain links TRBV11-2 to TRBJ1-1; D is unresolved. Trimming took 5 bases from V and 0 from J, leaving 13 bases between them. Germline-derived CDR1 and CDR2 are SGHAT and FQNNGV. The CDR3 is 15 residues long. The CDR3 here is CASSAGKIMNTEAFF. The CDR3 region has the DNA TGTGCCAGCAGCGCCGGGAAAATCATGAACACTGAAGCTTTCTTT.

This clonotype was seen a few times. V and J are TRBV5-8 and TRBJ2-7; 11 bases are a match to TRBD1. Trimming removed 7 bases from V and 6 bases from J; junction bases left unmatched: 3. This CDR3 comprises 12 residues. Germline-derived CDR1 and CDR2 are SGHTS and YDEGEE. CDR3 in amino acids: CASLGTGGEQYF. In nucleotides, the CDR3 is TGTGCCAGCTTAGGGACAGGGGGCGAGCAGTACTTC.

V usage is TRBV20-1 and J usage is TRBJ2-1; a possible D gene is TRBD2 (5 bases). This CDR3 region has 12 residues. Germline V lookup: CDR1 DFQATT, CDR2 SNEGSKA (reference sequence). The V and J ends lost 6 bases and 5 bases respectively, with 11 bases between them. CDR3 nucleotides: TGCAGTGCGAGCGGCGGAAACAATGAGCAGTTCTTC. This encodes CSASGGNNEQFF.

This clonotype was seen many times. The chain employs TRBV28 and TRBJ2-7; D perhaps matches TRBD1 (6 bases). With 5 bases removed from V and 2 bases from J, the gap between germline ends came to 10 bases. The CDR3 is 13 amino acids. The germline CDR1 and CDR2 sequences are MDHEN and SYDVKM. The DNA for the CDR3 is TGTGCCAGCAGTCTCAGGACAGCCTACGAGCAGTACTTC. This translates into CASSLRTAYEQYF.

The V call is TRBV29-1, the J call TRBJ1-4, with 8 positions matching TRBD1. Looked up from germline, CDR1 is SQVTM and CDR2 is ANQGSEA. J gave up 7 bases and V 0 bases, and 7 bases lay outside the gene matches. The CDR3 is made up of 15 amino acids. In DNA form, the CDR3 reads TGCAGCGTTGAAGAACCAGGGGGCCGGGGTGAAAAACTGTTTTTT. This codes for CSVEEPGGRGEKLFF.

This clonotype showed up just a few times. This chain links TRBV12-3 or TRBV12-4 with TRBJ1-1; D unclear. The CDR3 length is 12 residues. V lost 2 bases to trimming and J lost 6 bases, with 7 bases between them. CDR3 amino acids: CASSLTRAEAFF. The CDR3 DNA follows: TGTGCCAGCAGTTTAACTAGGGCTGAAGCTTTCTTT.

The rearrangement uses TRBV11-2 and TRBJ2-6; D may be TRBD1 (6 bases). The CDR3 consists of 16 residues. V dropped 5 bases and J dropped 0 bases, with 11 bases sitting between them. Germline values: CDR1 SGHAT, CDR2 FQNNGV. As DNA, the CDR3 is TGTGCCAGCAGCACCGGACAGTACTCTGGGGCCAACGTCCTGACTTTC. It codes for CASSTGQYSGANVLTF.

The genes are TRBV6-5 and TRBJ2-1; 9 nucleotides match TRBD2. Germline loops: CDR1 MNHEY, CDR2 SVGAGI. V was clipped by 6 bases and J by 7 bases; unmatched bases: 10. The CDR3 length is 15 residues. DNA for the CDR3: TGTGCCAGCAGCCCAGCGGGAGGAACCGGGAATGAGCAGTTCTTC. Its translation is CASSPAGGTGNEQFF.

The chain links TRBV27 to TRBJ2-1; tentatively, D is TRBD2 (6 bases). The ends were cut back, 4 bases at V and 3 bases at J, with 19 bases in the middle. CDR1 is MNHEY and CDR2 is SMNVEV in the germline V gene (reference sequence). CDR3 length: 17 amino acids. CDR3 nucleotide sequence: TGTGCCAGCAGTTCCTCCCCTACTAGCCCCTACTACAATGAGCAGTTCTTC. It encodes CASSSSPTSPYYNEQFF.

V usage is TRBV4-2 and J usage is TRBJ2-6, with 8 bases that match TRBD2. This CDR3 is built from 18 residues. Germline CDR1 reads LGHNA; CDR2 reads YNFKEQ. Trimming removed 2 bases from V and 0 bases from J; junction bases left unmatched: 6. This chain's CDR3 is CASSQRTSRGSGANVLTF. Here the CDR3 DNA reads TGTGCCAGCAGCCAACGGACTAGCAGGGGCTCTGGGGCCAACGTCCTGACTTTC.

This clonotype was recorded a few times. The chain employs TRBV7-2 and TRBJ2-5; D might be TRBD2 (5 bases). With 3 bases removed from V and 4 bases from J, the gap between germline ends came to 12 bases. CDR1 is SGHTA, CDR2 FQGNSA, per germline. The CDR3 extends over 14 amino acids. The CDR3 nucleotides read TGTGCCAGCAGCTTTAGAGGGAGACGAGAGACCCAGTACTTC. It yields the protein CASSFRGRRETQYF.

The chain is built from TRBV25-1 and TRBJ2-4; D gene ambiguous. Trimming removed 3 bases at V and 2 bases at J, with 14 bases between. The CDR3 consists of 16 residues. CDR1 is MGHDK, CDR2 SYGVNS, per germline. The CDR3 nucleotides are TGTGCCAGCAGTGACCCCCCGACGGCCCCCAAAAACATTCAGTACTTC. This gives the protein CASSDPPTAPKNIQYF.

Many counts were recorded for this clonotype. V is TRBV7-2 and J is TRBJ1-1; D not resolved. Trimming shortened V by 3 bases and J by 1 base, and 6 bases separated the two germline ends. The CDR3 has 13 residues. Per the germline V gene, CDR1 is SGHTA and CDR2 is FQGNSA. The DNA of the CDR3 is TGTGCCAGCAGCTTTGCAGAGAACACTGAAGCTTTCTTT. Translating it yields CASSFAENTEAFF.

The V and J genes are TRBV11-1 and TRBJ2-1, with TRBD1 matching 8 bases. The CDR3 runs 15 residues. CDR1 is SGHAT, CDR2 FQDESV, per germline (reference sequence). J was trimmed by 6 bases and V by 5 bases; bases with no gene match: 9. The CDR3 loop reads CASSPGQGIFNEQFF. As DNA, the CDR3 is TGTGCCAGCAGCCCAGGACAGGGAATTTTCAATGAGCAGTTCTTC.

The chain employs TRBV28 and TRBJ1-5; no firm D call. The germline V and J ends were trimmed by 1 base and 6 bases, with 10 bases remaining between them. CDR1 and CDR2 (germline): MDHEN, SYDVKM. The CDR3 is 14 amino acids. Written as DNA, the CDR3 is TGTGCCAGCAGTTTATCGGGGATTGCTCAGCCCCAGCATTTT. This encodes CASSLSGIAQPQHF.

The chain employs TRBV30 and TRBJ2-1; 7 bases are a match to TRBD2. Germline CDR1 reads GTSNPN; CDR2 reads SVGIG (reference sequence). Unmatched junction bases numbered 14, after V lost 5 bases and J lost 4 bases. The CDR3 is 16 residues long. DNA of the CDR3: TGTGCCTGGGTGAGGGCGGAGCGGGGAGCATACAATGAGCAGTTCTTC. It specifies CAWVRAERGAYNEQFF.

At least ten counts were recorded for this clonotype. The chain uses TRBV20-1 and TRBJ2-7; 7 bases are a match to TRBD1. The germline gives CDR1 DFQATT, CDR2 SNEGSKA (reference sequence). The CDR3 is 14 residues long. V lost 4 bases, J lost 2 bases, and 8 bases stayed unmatched. DNA for the CDR3: TGCAGTGCTACTGAGACAGGGTCCACCTACGAGCAGTACTTC. It translates to CSATETGSTYEQYF.

The chain links TRBV12-3 or TRBV12-4 to TRBJ1-2; 9 bases are shared with TRBD1. The V and J ends lost 4 bases and 2 bases, in that order; junction bases with no gene match: 11. This CDR3 contains 17 residues. CDR3 loop: CASSSYPPGTGNYGYTF. The CDR3 DNA is TGTGCCAGCAGTTCATACCCTCCCGGGACAGGGAACTATGGCTACACCTTC.

The chain carries TRBV12-3 or TRBV12-4 and TRBJ1-1; TRBD1 agrees at 9 bases. With 3 bases clipped from V and 5 bases from J, the junction kept 28 bases outside the gene matches. The CDR3 sequence is 22 residues long. CDR3 residues: CASSLGLAVQETQTGGLTEAFF. The CDR3 coding sequence is TGTGCCAGCAGTTTGGGACTAGCGGTCCAAGAGACCCAGACAGGGGGGTTGACTGAAGCTTTCTTT.

The table lists this clonotype with many counts. The V and J genes are TRBV6-2 or TRBV6-3 and TRBJ2-7, with D uncertain. This CDR3 spans 12 amino acids. Trimming shortened V by 5 bases and J by 1 base, and 6 bases separated the two germline ends. CDR1 is MNHEY, CDR2 SVGEGT, per germline. The chain's CDR3 is CASSDTSYEQYF. In DNA, the CDR3 is TGTGCCAGCAGTGACACTTCCTACGAGCAGTACTTC.

This chain uses TRBV28 with TRBJ2-7; D might be TRBD1 (6 bases). The CDR3 is 16 amino acids. V was clipped by 4 bases and J by 2 bases, with 18 bases between them. CDR1 and CDR2 (germline): MDHEN, SYDVKM. This CDR3 is CASSSPRLTGAYEQYF. CDR3 bases: TGTGCCAGCAGTTCACCCCGTTTGACAGGAGCCTACGAGCAGTACTTC.

On this clonotype: One end of the junction fails to match germline, which may point to a read error. The chain combines TRBV5-1 with TRBJ1-6, with TRBD1 matching 7 bases. The CDR3 is 16 amino acids. Germline CDR1 is SGHRS and CDR2 is YFSETQ. CDR3 DNA sequence: TGCGCCGGCAGCTTGGGTTACGGACAGGCTAATTCACCCCTCCACTTT. It yields the protein CAGSLGYGQANSPLHF.

This clonotype was counted only a few times. The chain combines TRBV20-1 with TRBJ2-7, with 11 nucleotides matching TRBD2. The DNA end lines up better with TRBJ2-5; the J call may be wrong. The CDR3 is 14 residues long. The germline gives CDR1 DFQATT, CDR2 SNEGSKA (reference sequence). The CDR3 region is CSARVSGRGETQYF. DNA for the CDR3: TGCAGTGCTAGAGTTAGCGGGAGGGGAGAGACCCAGTACTTC.